Below are 16 T cell receptor beta chains sequenced from a single sample in a study of identical twins (dated by TCRdb to between 2015 and 2016). Library construction relied on 5' RACE. The listed sequencing device is Illumina HiSeq 2000. Through fastp at Q25 and MiXCR, TCRdb rebuilt clones from the public reads, retaining in-frame beta chains. Every distinct CDR3 protein forms one entry, paired with its most common genes and DNA. Within this sample are approximately 500,000 distinct CDR3 sequences, with about 16% of them counted one time only. Together, the top ten hold about 0.4% of the sample. These data are also associated with another study on yellow fever vaccine responses in identical twins.

The specimen sequenced was CD4+ T cells sorted from blood. These TCRs come from a young woman in good health.

This clonotype was detected ten times or more. The chain uses TRBV6-1 and TRBJ2-7, with D perhaps given as TRBD1 or TRBD2 (6 bases each). Germline V gene data show CDR1 as MNHNS and CDR2 as SASEGT. This CDR3 comprises 15 residues. V dropped 0 bases and J dropped 7 bases, with 16 bases sitting between them. The CDR3 nucleotides are TGTGCCAGCAGTGAAGCTCCGGGGGCTAAAGGGGAGCAGTACTTC. Residues: CASSEAPGAKGEQYF.

This clonotype was seen many times. The chain recombines TRBV3-1 with TRBJ2-4, with D unresolved. V was pared by 2 bases and J by 8 bases, with 7 bases between. Germline V CDR1 and CDR2: LGHDT, YNNKEL (reference sequence). The CDR3 is made up of 12 amino acids. CDR3 coding DNA: TGTGCCAGCAGCCAATCCTCGGACATTCAGTACTTC. It specifies CASSQSSDIQYF.

This clonotype occurred a few times. The chain is built from TRBV24-1 and TRBJ2-3; 9 positions agree with TRBD1. The CDR3 has 18 residues. The V gene's germline CDR1 is KGHDR and CDR2 SFDVKD. Unmatched junction bases numbered 13, after V lost 3 bases and J lost 4 bases. DNA for the CDR3: TGTGCCACCAGTGATACGCCGGGACAGGGTCCCACAGCAGATACGCAGTATTTT. Encoded protein: CATSDTPGQGPTADTQYF.

This clonotype showed up just a few times. The chain has TRBV10-3 and TRBJ2-6; the D gene is possibly TRBD1 (5 bases). V was trimmed by 8 bases and J by 0 bases, leaving 14 bases between them. This CDR3 has 16 residues. CDR1 is ENHRY, CDR2 SYGVKD, per germline. In nucleotides, the CDR3 is TGTGCCATCCTCGGAGCAGGGATCTCTGGGGCCAACGTCCTGACTTTC. It yields the protein CAILGAGISGANVLTF.

A few counts support this clonotype. The chain recombines TRBV6-1 with TRBJ1-3, with a weak D call TRBD1 (5 bases). The length of the CDR3 is 15 residues. Trimming cost V 6 bases and J 0 bases, with 12 bases left between them. Germline V gene data show CDR1 as MNHNS and CDR2 as SASEGT. CDR3 protein: CASRGGQYSGNTIYF. The CDR3 DNA is TGTGCCAGCAGGGGGGGTCAGTACTCTGGAAACACCATATATTTT.

This clonotype was detected ten times or more. This chain connects TRBV6-5 to TRBJ2-5, with TRBD2 identical over 7 bases. CDR1 MNHEY and CDR2 SVGAGI come from the germline V gene. Trimming took 6 bases from V and 4 from J; bases not matched to a gene: 2. This CDR3 region has 12 residues. This chain's CDR3 is CASSWEGETQYF. CDR3 in DNA: TGTGCCAGCAGCTGGGAGGGAGAGACCCAGTACTTC.

The genes are TRBV12-3 or TRBV12-4 and TRBJ2-1; 8 bases align to TRBD2. This CDR3 has 16 amino acids. The junction had 11 bases not matched to a gene; V was cut back by 2 bases and J by 8 bases. The chain's CDR3 is CASSLSVGRAGDEQFF. CDR3 nucleotide sequence: TGTGCCAGCAGTTTAAGTGTCGGGAGGGCCGGGGATGAGCAGTTCTTC.

The gene calls are TRBV24-1 and TRBJ2-4; TRBD2 is a possible D gene (6 bases). V was trimmed by 2 bases and J by 12 bases, leaving 19 bases between them. Germline CDR1 and CDR2: KGHDR and SFDVKD. CDR3 length: 15 amino acids. CDR3 in DNA: TGTGCCACCAGTGATTCCGGACTGGGGGGTTTGAGTCAGTACTTC. It translates to CATSDSGLGGLSQYF.

V and J are TRBV20-1 and TRBJ2-7; tentatively, D is TRBD1 or TRBD2 (5 bases each). The CDR3 consists of 14 residues. Germline V lookup: CDR1 DFQATT, CDR2 SNEGSKA (reference sequence). The V end lost 3 bases, the J end lost 0 bases, and 12 bases lay between the germline ends. Here the CDR3 DNA reads TGCAGTGCTAGCAGGGAGATAGGCTCCTACGAGCAGTACTTC. This translates into CSASREIGSYEQYF.

This clonotype was picked up a small number of times. The CDR3 bases are TGTGCCAGCAGTTACCGCACGGGAGACGGCGAGCAGTACTTC. It encodes CASSYRTGDGEQYF. The V and J genes are TRBV6-5 and TRBJ2-7, with a weak D call TRBD2 (6 bases). Germline V lookup: CDR1 MNHEY, CDR2 SVGAGI. CDR3 size: 14 residues. The V gene lost 2 bases and the J gene lost 6 bases, with 14 bases spanning the gap.

This rearrangement joins TRBV27 to TRBJ1-6; D gene uncertain. CDR1 and CDR2 from the germline V gene are MNHEY and SMNVEV (reference sequence). The CDR3 covers 12 residues. The germline V and J ends were trimmed by 6 bases and 8 bases, with 8 bases remaining between them. CDR3: CASRLGDSPLHF. In DNA, the CDR3 is TGTGCCAGCAGGCTCGGGGATTCACCCCTCCACTTT.

This clonotype was recorded a few times. The chain combines TRBV15 with TRBJ2-1, with D possibly TRBD2 on 7 matching bases. The length of the CDR3 is 15 residues. Deletions cut 3 bases from V and 3 bases from J, with 12 bases between. Germline V gives CDR1 LNHNV, CDR2 YYDKDF (reference sequence). DNA of the CDR3: TGTGCCACCAGCAGTGGGGGGGCAGGCTACAATGAGCAGTTCTTC. Translated, it gives CATSSGGAGYNEQFF.

This clonotype was detected many times. This chain uses TRBV12-3 or TRBV12-4 with TRBJ1-1; 7 positions agree with TRBD1. Trimming removed 5 bases from V and 1 base from J; junction bases left unmatched: 7. The CDR3 length is 15 residues. In DNA form, the CDR3 reads TGTGCCAGCAGTCCACGACAGGGAGGGAACACTGAAGCTTTCTTT. Translation gives CASSPRQGGNTEAFF.

This sequence joins TRBV19 and TRBJ2-1; TRBD2 aligns across 9 bases. Germline CDR1 is LNHDA and CDR2 is SQIVND (reference sequence). V lost 10 bases and J lost 9; bases outside the gene matches: 19. CDR3 length: 16 residues. The CDR3 nucleotides read TGTGCCACCTCTTCGGCGGCTAGCGGGAAATGGCGTGAGCAGTTCTTC. Its translation: CATSSAASGKWREQFF.

The chain joins TRBV14 to TRBJ2-7; TRBD2 might be the D (6 bases). CDR1 and CDR2 from the germline V gene are SGHDN and FVKESK. V gave up 5 bases and J gave up 2 bases, with 19 bases separating them. The CDR3 contains 16 residues. For the CDR3, the DNA is TGTGCCAGCAGCACTCCGACCCGCGGGGTTCCCTACGAGCAGTACTTC. This translates into CASSTPTRGVPYEQYF. Supplemented by reference TRBV14 and TRBJ2-7, the full variable domain reads EAGVTQFPSHSVIEKGQTVTLRCDPISGHDNLYWYRRVMGKEIKFLLHFVKESKQDESGMPNNRFLAERTGGTYSTLKVQPAELEDSGVYFCASSTPTRGVPYEQYFGPGTRLTVT.

This sequence joins TRBV5-1 and TRBJ2-5; TRBD2 agrees at 11 bases. The V and J ends lost 0 bases and 5 bases, in that order; junction bases with no gene match: 6. The CDR3 loop spans 16 amino acids. Per germline, CDR1 SGHRS and CDR2 YFSETQ. CDR3 nucleotide sequence: TGCGCCAGCAGCTTGGGTACTAGCGGGAGATCTGAGACCCAGTACTTC. Protein sequence: CASSLGTSGRSETQYF.